A selection of T cell receptor beta chains follows, all from one sample in a study of blood T cell repertoires in COVID-19. Only in-frame clones appear in the TCRdb table, and some are missing; sequencing was by immunoSEQ multiplex PCR. The sample has about 60,000 clones, 75% to 95% seen once. The sample comprised peripheral blood. The receptors derive from a man between 60 and 75 years old with acute or convalescent COVID-19. Each CDR3 is given without its conserved first and last residue. D genes are given only for firm matches.

v_call	j_call	d_call	cdr3_aa
TRBV24-1	TRBJ2-5	TRBD2	ATSDFTPGGETQY
TRBV4-3	TRBJ1-6	.	ASSQLPGQMNSPLH
TRBV29-1	TRBJ1-1	TRBD1	SVGTGPEAF
TRBV4-3	TRBJ1-2	TRBD1	ASSSTGYGDGYT
TRBV4-2	TRBJ2-4	.	ASSQNRDVRVGNIQY
TRBV9	TRBJ2-5	TRBD2	ASSVLAAGETQY
TRBV29-1	TRBJ1-3	.	SVGEGRSGNTIY
TRBV6-5	TRBJ1-2	.	ASGPSGYGYT
TRBV6-5	TRBJ1-3	.	ASALGGNSGNTIY
TRBV5-1	TRBJ1-3	TRBD1	ASSGGTGSGNTIY
TRBV30	TRBJ2-7	.	AWRSLSYEQY
TRBV7-2	TRBJ1-5	.	ASSLDQGDHQPQH
TRBV6-6	TRBJ2-7	TRBD2	ASSPTGDPSGTYEQY
TRBV11-3	TRBJ2-3	.	ASSHSREFPPTDTQY
TRBV7-6	TRBJ1-1	.	ASSLALGAEAF
TRBV11-3	TRBJ2-1	TRBD2	ASSPHPGTSGRVMYNEQF
TRBV27	TRBJ1-1	.	ASRPGGDTEAF
TRBV9	TRBJ2-7	TRBD2	ASSVVAGSYEQY
TRBV12-3/TRBV12-4	TRBJ2-1	.	ASSSDNEQF
TRBV27	TRBJ2-5	TRBD1	ASSARGQGETQY
TRBV7-9	TRBJ1-3	TRBD1	ASSSEDRVHTIY
TRBV28	TRBJ1-5	TRBD1	ASSLSGQGNQPQH
TRBV5-1	TRBJ1-5	TRBD1	ASSRFPQGQRNQPQH
TRBV6-1	TRBJ1-5	.	ASSERSRGGNQPQH
TRBV6-4	TRBJ1-4	TRBD1	ASSQTGGDEKLF
TRBV4-3	TRBJ1-1	TRBD1	ASSHSYETGAF
TRBV7-3	TRBJ1-1	.	ASSLFGPPDGYTEAF
TRBV7-3	TRBJ2-5	TRBD1	ASSSGQGETQY
TRBV5-8	TRBJ1-1	.	ASRSTMDRGGSTEAF
TRBV5-5	TRBJ1-5	TRBD1	ASSLESGGLNQPQH
TRBV6-1	TRBJ2-1	TRBD1	ASSEITGGYNEQF
TRBV5-1	TRBJ2-7	TRBD2	ASSLGLAGAGEQY
TRBV29-1	TRBJ2-7	TRBD2	SVASGAEWEQY
TRBV7-9	TRBJ2-3	.	ASSSQGVGTDTQY
TRBV7-9	TRBJ2-7	TRBD2	ASSSFLAGGSYEQY
TRBV29-1	TRBJ2-3	.	SVNGGDTQY
TRBV28	TRBJ2-1	TRBD2	ASSLIRIAGGNNEQF
TRBV11-2	TRBJ2-5	.	ASNRLGGGFHQETQY
TRBV9	TRBJ2-7	.	ASSAQGQALGEQY
TRBV28	TRBJ1-1	.	ASTVAHRAF
TRBV7-2	TRBJ2-7	.	ASSSYSGLSYEQY
TRBV28	TRBJ2-7	TRBD2	ASSSLLGLAGGPSEQY
TRBV27	TRBJ1-1	.	ASSRPGDWVTEAF
TRBV9	TRBJ2-5	TRBD2	ASSVGAGGPMETQY
TRBV4-1	TRBJ1-1	.	ASSQDRAAGDTEAF
TRBV3-1/TRBV3-2	TRBJ1-2	TRBD1	ASSPRYPGTGDGYT
TRBV7-2	TRBJ1-2	.	ASSLARGTNYGYT
TRBV21-1	TRBJ1-2	.	AAGSTGTFDEGYGYT
TRBV18	TRBJ2-1	TRBD2	ASSPPAGSSYNEQF
TRBV7-2	TRBJ1-1	.	ASSLVWGRTEAF
TRBV27	TRBJ1-5	.	ASAGQPQH
TRBV11-3	TRBJ2-1	TRBD2	ASSLDASSGRRGEQF
TRBV7-3	TRBJ2-1	.	ASSLLHNEQF
TRBV29-1	TRBJ2-1	TRBD2	SVEDPSSGYPYNEQF
TRBV19	TRBJ1-3	.	ASSPRGQPRYAGNTIY
TRBV19	TRBJ2-5	.	ASSISAGPQETQY
TRBV25-1	TRBJ1-1	.	ASSDLGRVNTEAF
TRBV12-5	TRBJ2-5	TRBD1	ASGLFGTGSGETQY
TRBV9	TRBJ2-5	TRBD2	ASSVGREGWETQY